This T cell receptor (beta chain) originates from a study of T cell changes during pregnancy in multiple sclerosis. Trimming cost V 3 bases and J 5 bases; bases outside gene matches: 3. CDR3 size: 12 residues. In germline, CDR1 is SQVTM, CDR2 ANQGSEA. Only in-frame clones appear in the TCRdb table, and some are missing; sequencing was by immunoSEQ multiplex PCR. The sample has some 60,000 clones, about nine tenths seen once. The chain links TRBV29-1 to TRBJ2-5; TRBD1 matches at 7 bases. The sequence was obtained from a female donor with multiple sclerosis, enrolled in a pregnancy study. The sequences come from peripheral blood, collected after pregnancy. CDR3 in amino acids: CSVDEGGETQYF. The DNA of the CDR3 is TGCAGCGTTGATGAAGGGGGCGAGACCCAGTACTTC.